What follows are 13 T cell receptor beta chains derived from one specimen sequenced in a study of control samples from healthy donors and cancer patients. Produced via immunoSEQ multiplex PCR; TCRdb's table is partial and in-frame only. Of 150,000 or so clones listed, about 90% are singletons. Sequenced: blood. The source is a man aged 18 to 35 in good health.

This chain joins TRBV6-5 and TRBJ1-6; D unresolved. CDR3 length equals 12 residues. Germline-derived CDR1 and CDR2 are MNHEY and SVGAGI. The V and J ends lost 6 bases and 4 bases respectively, with 4 bases between them. CDR3 in DNA: TGTGCCAGCAGCTTTTATAATTCACCCCTCCACTTT. Protein product: CASSFYNSPLHF.

This clone was seen a single time. The genes are TRBV19 and TRBJ2-7; TRBD1 aligns across 8 bases. V shed 5 bases and J 8 bases; nucleotides not matched to a gene: 11. The CDR3 runs to 14 residues. The germline gives CDR1 LNHDA, CDR2 SQIVND (reference sequence). DNA of the CDR3: TGTGCCAGTAGTCCAGACAGGGGCCCAATCCAGCAGTACTTC. Residues: CASSPDRGPIQQYF. Together with reference TRBV19 and TRBJ2-7, the CDR3 gives the full variable domain: DGGITQSPKYLFRKEGQNVTLSCEQNLNHDAMYWYRQDPGQGLRLIYYSQIVNDFQKGDIAEGYSVSREKKESFPLTVTSAQKNPTAFYLCASSPDRGPIQQYFGPGTRLTVT.

Regarding this clone: The germline gene is not matched at one end of the junction; a read error may be the cause. The chain couples TRBV2 to TRBJ1-1; D gene ambiguous. The CDR3 contains 10 residues. Germline lookup yields CDR1 SNHLY and CDR2 FYNNEI. The CDR3 is CASSATTVPF. Here the CDR3 DNA reads TGTGCCAGCAGTGCCACGACCGTACCGTTT.

This clone was found a few times. This rearrangement joins TRBV28 to TRBJ1-4, with D unresolved. V was pared by 1 base and J by 6 bases, with 9 bases between. Germline CDR1 reads MDHEN; CDR2 reads SYDVKM. The CDR3 is 14 residues long. CDR3 bases: TGTGCCAGCAGTTTATACACTAGGGATGAAAAACTGTTTTTT. This translates into CASSLYTRDEKLFF. Full variable domain (remainder filled in from reference TRBV28 and TRBJ1-4): DVKVTQSSRYLVKRTGEKVFLECVQDMDHENMFWYRQDPGLGLRLIYFSYDVKMKEKGDIPEGYSVSREKKERFSLILESASTNQTSMYLCASSLYTRDEKLFFGSGTQLSVL.

The chain links TRBV9 to TRBJ1-4, with 9 bases aligning to TRBD1. J gave up 7 bases and V 4 bases, and 8 bases lay outside the gene matches. CDR3 length: 15 amino acids. The V gene's germline CDR1 is SGDLS and CDR2 YYNGEE. The CDR3 loop reads CASSPQGARGEKLFF. CDR3 DNA: TGTGCCAGCAGCCCACAGGGGGCGCGGGGTGAAAAACTGTTTTTT.

This sequence joins TRBV7-2 and TRBJ2-3; 7 nucleotides line up with TRBD1. The CDR3 contains 14 residues. Looked up from germline, CDR1 is SGHTA and CDR2 is FQGNSA. Unmatched junction bases numbered 4, after V lost 6 bases and J lost 1 base. The CDR3 DNA is TGTGCCAGCAGGTCTACAGGGGGCACAGATACGCAGTATTTT. Amino acid sequence: CASRSTGGTDTQYF.

The gene calls are TRBV29-1 and TRBJ2-1, with 10 positions matching TRBD2. Germline CDR1 SQVTM, CDR2 ANQGSEA. The trim removed 4 bases at V and 10 bases at J, leaving 4 bases unmatched. CDR3 length: 12 amino acids. The CDR3 sequence is CSVAPSGGEQFF. In nucleotides, the CDR3 is TGCAGCGTTGCCCCTAGCGGGGGCGAGCAGTTCTTC.

The V call is TRBV18, the J call TRBJ2-4; a weak D match, TRBD1 (6 bases). Germline lookup yields CDR1 KGHSH and CDR2 LQKENI. The ends were cut back, 1 base at V and 1 base at J, with 14 bases in the middle. This CDR3 spans 17 amino acids. This CDR3 is CASSPRSQGLAKNIQYF. The CDR3, as DNA: TGTGCCAGCTCACCACGCTCACAGGGATTGGCCAAAAACATTCAGTACTTC. Combining the CDR3 with reference TRBV18 and TRBJ2-4 gives the whole variable domain NAGVMQNPRHLVRRRGQEARLRCSPMKGHSHVYWYRQLPEEGLKFMVYLQKENIIDESGMPKERFSAEFPKEGPSILRIQQVVRGDSAAYFCASSPRSQGLAKNIQYFGAGTRLSVL.

As DNA, the CDR3 is TGTGCCAGCAGTTCTCGCGGCTACACCTTC. Translating gives CASSSRGYTF. V gene TRBV28 combines with J gene TRBJ1-2, with D hard to call. V was shortened by 4 bases and J by 8 bases, with 5 bases between the two germline ends. CDR1 and CDR2 from the germline V gene are MDHEN and SYDVKM. The CDR3 length is 10 residues.

The chain employs TRBV28 and TRBJ1-1; tentatively, D is TRBD1 (6 bases). This CDR3 is 15 amino acids long. V was cut by 5 bases and J by 0 bases, with 13 bases left in between. Germline V lookup: CDR1 MDHEN, CDR2 SYDVKM. The CDR3 bases are TGTGCCAGCAGTGACCGGACAGTCATGAACACTGAAGCTTTCTTT. Encoded protein: CASSDRTVMNTEAFF.

V usage is TRBV9 and J usage is TRBJ2-5; 12 bases map to TRBD1. Looked up from germline, CDR1 is SGDLS and CDR2 is YYNGEE. The CDR3 contains 16 residues. Trimming at V came to 0 bases and at J to 5 bases, leaving 5 bases not matched to a gene. The CDR3 coding sequence is TGTGCCAGCAGCGTAGATGGGACAGGGGGCTTGGAGACCCAGTACTTC. Its protein is CASSVDGTGGLETQYF.

V and J are TRBV5-5 and TRBJ2-7, with D unclear. Germline assignment: CDR1 SGHKS and CDR2 YYEKEE (reference sequence). The CDR3 extends over 14 amino acids. V was trimmed by 7 bases and J by 2 bases, leaving 16 bases between them. The DNA for the CDR3 is TGTGCCAGCTCCCCCGGGTGGGAAGCCTACGAGCAGTACTTC. Protein sequence: CASSPGWEAYEQYF.

The chain carries TRBV12-3 or TRBV12-4 and TRBJ1-1; D unclear. CDR3 size: 13 residues. Trimming shortened V by 1 base and J by 6 bases, and 9 bases separated the two germline ends. CDR3 in amino acids: CASSLVGLAEAFF. In DNA, the CDR3 is TGTGCCAGCAGTTTAGTTGGGTTGGCTGAAGCTTTCTTT.